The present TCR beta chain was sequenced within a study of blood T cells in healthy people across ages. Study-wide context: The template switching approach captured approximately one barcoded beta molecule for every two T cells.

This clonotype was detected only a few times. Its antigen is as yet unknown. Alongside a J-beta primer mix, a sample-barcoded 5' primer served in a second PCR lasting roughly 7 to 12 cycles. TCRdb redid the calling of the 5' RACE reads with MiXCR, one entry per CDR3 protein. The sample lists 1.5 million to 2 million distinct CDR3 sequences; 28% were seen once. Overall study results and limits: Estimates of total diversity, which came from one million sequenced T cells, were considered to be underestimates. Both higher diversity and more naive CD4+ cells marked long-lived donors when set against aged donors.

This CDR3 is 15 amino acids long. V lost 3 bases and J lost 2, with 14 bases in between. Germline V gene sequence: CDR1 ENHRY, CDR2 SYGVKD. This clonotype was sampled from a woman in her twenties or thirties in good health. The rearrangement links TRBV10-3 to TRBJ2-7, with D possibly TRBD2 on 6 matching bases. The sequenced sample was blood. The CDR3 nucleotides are TGTGCCATCAGTGATAGGACTATCGGGACCTACGAGCAGTACTTC. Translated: CAISDRTIGTYEQYF.